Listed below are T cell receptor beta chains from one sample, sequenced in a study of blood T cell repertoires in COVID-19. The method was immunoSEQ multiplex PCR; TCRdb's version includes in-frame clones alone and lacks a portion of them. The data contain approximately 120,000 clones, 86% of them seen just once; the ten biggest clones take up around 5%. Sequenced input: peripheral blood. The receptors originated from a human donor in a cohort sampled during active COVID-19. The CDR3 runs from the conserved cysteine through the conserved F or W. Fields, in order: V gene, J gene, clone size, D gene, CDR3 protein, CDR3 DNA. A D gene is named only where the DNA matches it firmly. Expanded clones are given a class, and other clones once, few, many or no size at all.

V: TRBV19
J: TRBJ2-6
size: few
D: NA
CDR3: CASSHLIGSLPSSGANVLTF
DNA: TGTGCCAGTAGTCACCTGATTGGGAGCCTACCAAGCTCTGGGGCCAACGTCCTGACTTTC

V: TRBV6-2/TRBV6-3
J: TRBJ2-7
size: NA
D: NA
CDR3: CASSYALEGAPSYEQYF
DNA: TGTGCCAGCAGTTACGCCCTGGAAGGGGCCCCCTCCTACGAGCAGTACTTC

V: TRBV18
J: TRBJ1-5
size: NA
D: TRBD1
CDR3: CASSRTGQGRASNQPQHF
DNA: TGTGCCAGCTCACGTACGGGACAGGGGCGGGCGAGCAATCAGCCCCAGCATTTT

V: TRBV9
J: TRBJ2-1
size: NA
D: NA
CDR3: CASSASTGLNEQFF
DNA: TGTGCCAGCAGCGCATCGACAGGACTCAATGAGCAGTTCTTC

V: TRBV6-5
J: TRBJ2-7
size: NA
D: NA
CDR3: CASTRTALSSYEQYF
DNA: TGTGCCAGCACCAGGACAGCTCTCTCCTCCTACGAGCAGTACTTC

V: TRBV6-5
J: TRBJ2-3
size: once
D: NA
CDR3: CASSYLLTDTQYF
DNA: TGTGCCAGCAGTTACCTCTTGACAGATACGCAGTATTTT

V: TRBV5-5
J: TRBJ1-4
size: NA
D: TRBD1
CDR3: CASSLGGQGNEKLFF
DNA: TGTGCCAGCAGCTTGGGGGGACAGGGTAATGAAAAACTGTTTTTT

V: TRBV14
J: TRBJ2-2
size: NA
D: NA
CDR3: CASSPSMVTGELFF
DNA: TGTGCCAGCAGCCCTAGCATGGTTACCGGGGAGCTGTTTTTT

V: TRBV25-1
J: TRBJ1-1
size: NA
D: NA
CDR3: CASSEYGQPEAFF
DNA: TGTGCCAGCAGTGAATACGGACAGCCTGAAGCTTTCTTT

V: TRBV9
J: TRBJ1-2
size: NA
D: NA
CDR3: CASSPHSYGYTF
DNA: TGTGCCAGCAGCCCGCACAGCTATGGCTACACCTTC

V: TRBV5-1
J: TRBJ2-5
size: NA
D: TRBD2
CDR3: CASRGTSGRYQETQYF
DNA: TGCGCCAGCAGGGGGACTAGCGGGAGATATCAAGAGACCCAGTACTTC

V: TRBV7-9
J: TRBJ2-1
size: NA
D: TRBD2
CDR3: CASSLVTSGRNEQFF
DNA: TGTGCCAGCAGCTTAGTGACTAGCGGGAGGAATGAGCAGTTCTTC

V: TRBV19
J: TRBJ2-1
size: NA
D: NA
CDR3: CASSKQGPGDNEQFF
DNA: TGTGCCAGTAGTAAACAGGGCCCTGGGGATAATGAGCAGTTCTTC

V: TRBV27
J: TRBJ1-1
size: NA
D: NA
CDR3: CASKSRGGWTFF
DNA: TGTGCCAGCAAGAGTAGGGGGGGATGGACTTTCTTT

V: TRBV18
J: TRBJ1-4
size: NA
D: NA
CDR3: CASSLVVGTNEKLFF
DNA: TGTGCCAGCTCCCTCGTTGTTGGCACTAATGAAAAACTGTTTTTT

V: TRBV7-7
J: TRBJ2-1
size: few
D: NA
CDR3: CASSLALGGMNEQFF
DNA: TGTGCTAGCAGCTTGGCCCTCGGGGGTATGAATGAGCAGTTCTTC

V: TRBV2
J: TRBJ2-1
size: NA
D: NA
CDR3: CARTDRNRLDEQFF
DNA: TGTGCCAGGACCGACAGGAATAGGCTCGATGAGCAGTTCTTC

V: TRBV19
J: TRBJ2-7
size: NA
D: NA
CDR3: CASSNRGVLYEQYF
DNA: TGTGCCAGTAGTAATCGAGGAGTCCTCTACGAGCAGTACTTC

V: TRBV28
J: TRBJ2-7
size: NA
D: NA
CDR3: CASTGRVGQGRNEQYF
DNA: TGTGCCAGCACCGGGAGGGTGGGACAGGGTCGGAACGAGCAGTACTTC

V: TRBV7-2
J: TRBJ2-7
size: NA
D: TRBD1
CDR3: CASSFSGGEKGSEQYF
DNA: TGTGCCAGCAGCTTTTCAGGGGGCGAGAAGGGTTCCGAGCAGTACTTC

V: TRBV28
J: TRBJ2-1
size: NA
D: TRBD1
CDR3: CASSSLDRLHEQFF
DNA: TGTGCCAGCAGTTCCCTGGACAGGTTGCATGAGCAGTTCTTC

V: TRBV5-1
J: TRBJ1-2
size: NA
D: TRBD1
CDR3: CASRPGQGGLGYTF
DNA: TGCGCCAGCCGCCCGGGACAGGGGGGATTAGGCTACACCTTC

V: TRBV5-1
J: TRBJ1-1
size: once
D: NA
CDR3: CASRGGAGEAFF
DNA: TGCGCCAGCAGGGGAGGGGCAGGGGAAGCTTTCTTT

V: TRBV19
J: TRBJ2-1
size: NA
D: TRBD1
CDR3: CASNDRGDRVGHYNEQFF
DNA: TGTGCCAGCAACGATAGGGGGGACAGGGTAGGGCACTACAATGAGCAGTTCTTC

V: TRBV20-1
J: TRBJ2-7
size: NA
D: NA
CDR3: CSASRTSYEQYF
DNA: TGCAGTGCTAGTCGCACTTCCTACGAGCAGTACTTC

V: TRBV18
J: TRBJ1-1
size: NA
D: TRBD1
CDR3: CASSTGTGDTEAFF
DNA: TGTGCCAGCTCAACCGGGACAGGGGATACTGAAGCTTTCTTT

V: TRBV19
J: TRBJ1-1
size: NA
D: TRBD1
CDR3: CASSMTRGSLPQNTEAFF
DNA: TGTGCCAGTAGTATGACCAGGGGGTCTCTTCCACAGAACACTGAAGCTTTCTTT

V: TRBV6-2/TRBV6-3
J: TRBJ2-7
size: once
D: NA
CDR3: CASSYPRTTILSSYEQYF
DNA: TGTGCCAGCAGTTACCCTCGGACAACAATTTTGAGCTCCTACGAGCAGTACTTC

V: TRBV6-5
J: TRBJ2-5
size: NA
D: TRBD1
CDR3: CASSYAGTGLETQYF
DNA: TGTGCCAGCAGTTATGCCGGGACAGGCTTGGAGACCCAGTACTTC

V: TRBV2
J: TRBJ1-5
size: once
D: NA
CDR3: CASSVFRDSNQPQHF
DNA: TGTGCCAGCAGTGTCTTCAGGGATAGCAATCAGCCCCAGCATTTT

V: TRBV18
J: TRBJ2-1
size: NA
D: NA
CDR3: CASSPGEAYNEQFF
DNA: TGTGCCAGCTCACCAGGGGAGGCCTACAATGAGCAGTTCTTC

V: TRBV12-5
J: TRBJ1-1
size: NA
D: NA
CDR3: CASGLVGHEAFF
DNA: TGTGCTAGTGGTTTGGTAGGACACGAAGCTTTCTTT

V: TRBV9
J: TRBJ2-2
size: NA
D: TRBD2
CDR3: CASSVVAGVTGELFF
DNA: TGTGCCAGCAGCGTAGTAGCGGGAGTGACCGGGGAGCTGTTTTTT

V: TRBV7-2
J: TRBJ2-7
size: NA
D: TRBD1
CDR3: CASSLNRDRVHEQYF
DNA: TGTGCCAGCAGTTTAAACCGGGACAGGGTCCACGAGCAGTACTTC

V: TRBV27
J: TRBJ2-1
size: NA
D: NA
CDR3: CASSLLMSSYNEQFF
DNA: TGTGCCAGCAGTTTATTGATGAGCTCCTACAATGAGCAGTTCTTC

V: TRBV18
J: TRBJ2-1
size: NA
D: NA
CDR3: CASAQSFNQDEQFF
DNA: TGTGCCAGCGCCCAATCTTTCAATCAGGATGAGCAGTTCTTC

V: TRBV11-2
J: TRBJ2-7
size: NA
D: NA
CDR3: CASSFGAGDYEQYF
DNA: TGTGCCAGCAGCTTTGGAGCAGGGGATTACGAGCAGTACTTC

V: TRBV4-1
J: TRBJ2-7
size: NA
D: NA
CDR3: CASSLRDGSGVAYEQYF
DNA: TGCGCCAGCAGCCTTAGAGACGGGAGTGGTGTCGCCTACGAGCAGTACTTC

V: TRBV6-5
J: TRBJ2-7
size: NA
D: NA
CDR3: CASGDTGPFWEQYF
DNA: TGTGCCAGCGGGGATACAGGCCCGTTCTGGGAGCAGTACTTC

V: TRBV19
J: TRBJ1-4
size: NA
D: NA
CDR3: CATSRATNEKLFF
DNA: TGTGCCACCTCCCGAGCAACTAATGAAAAACTGTTTTTT

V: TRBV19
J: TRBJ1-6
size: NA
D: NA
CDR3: CASSTGQTTAYNSPLHF
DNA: TGTGCCAGTAGTACAGGACAGACCACCGCCTATAATTCACCCCTCCACTTT

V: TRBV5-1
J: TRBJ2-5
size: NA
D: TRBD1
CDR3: CASSSLDRAGTQYF
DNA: TGCGCCAGCAGCTCCTTAGACAGGGCGGGGACCCAGTACTTC

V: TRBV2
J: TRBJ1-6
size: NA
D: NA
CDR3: CASTRPRENSPLHF
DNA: TGTGCCAGCACCCGCCCGCGCGAGAATTCACCCCTCCACTTT

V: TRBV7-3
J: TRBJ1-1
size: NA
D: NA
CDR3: CASSLERDTEAFF
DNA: TGTGCCAGCAGTCTCGAGAGGGACACTGAAGCTTTCTTT

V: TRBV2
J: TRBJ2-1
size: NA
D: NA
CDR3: CASSRETSYNEQFF
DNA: TGTGCCAGCAGTCGGGAGACTTCCTACAATGAGCAGTTCTTC

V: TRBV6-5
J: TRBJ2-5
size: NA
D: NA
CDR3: CASSLTSQETQYF
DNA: TGTGCCAGCAGTTTGACTAGTCAAGAGACCCAGTACTTC